These 8 T cell receptor beta chains originate from one sample sequenced in a study of blood T cell repertoires in COVID-19. The data were produced by immunoSEQ multiplex PCR, yet TCRdb's version contains in-frame clones alone and is incomplete. The table records roughly 200,000 clones, around 85% of them present only once. Source material: PBMCs or T cells enriched from blood (not recorded which). These receptors were taken from a man aged 40-49 years who had recovered from COVID-19.

This chain joins TRBV3-1 (or the pseudogene TRBV3-2) and TRBJ1-1; no firm D call. This CDR3 has 16 amino acids. Per germline, CDR1 LGHDT and CDR2 YNNKEL (reference sequence). Trimming stripped 1 base from V and 0 bases from J, with 12 bases between. The CDR3 loop is CASSQVLSLMNTEAFF. In nucleotides, the CDR3 is TGTGCCAGCAGCCAAGTTCTCAGTCTCATGAACACTGAAGCTTTCTTT.

The rearrangement joins TRBV21-1 to TRBJ2-2; TRBD2, the table's D call, lacks a check against the DNA. TRBV21-1 corresponds to a pseudogene. The CDR3 covers 19 residues. Written as DNA, the CDR3 is TGTGCCAGCAGCCCCCGGGACAGGGGACTAGCGGCATACACCGGGGAGCTGTTTTTT. Translated, it gives CASSPRDRGLAAYTGELFF.

The gene calls are TRBV28 and TRBJ1-1, with D possibly being TRBD1 (6 bases). The CDR3 extends over 13 amino acids. CDR1 and CDR2 (germline): MDHEN, SYDVKM. V was shortened by 7 bases and J by 1 base, with 10 bases between the two germline ends. CDR3 nucleotides: TGTGCCAGCATAAAACAGGGGAACACTGAAGCTTTCTTT. Protein sequence: CASIKQGNTEAFF. The full variable domain, in which reference TRBV28 and TRBJ1-1 provide the parts outside the CDR3, is DVKVTQSSRYLVKRTGEKVFLECVQDMDHENMFWYRQDPGLGLRLIYFSYDVKMKEKGDIPEGYSVSREKKERFSLILESASTNQTSMYLCASIKQGNTEAFFGQGTRLTVV.

The chain employs TRBV5-6 and TRBJ1-1; TRBD1 matches at 9 bases. Germline V gives CDR1 SGHDT, CDR2 YYEEEE. The CDR3 length is 17 residues. With V trimmed by 4 bases and J by 1 base, 11 bases remained unmatched. The CDR3, as DNA: TGTGCCAGCAGCCATCTAAACAGGGGGCCCCCGAACACTGAAGCTTTCTTT. Translation gives CASSHLNRGPPNTEAFF.

The gene calls are TRBV7-9 and TRBJ1-1; TRBD1 agrees at 8 bases. The CDR3 is 16 residues long. The germline CDR1 and CDR2 sequences are SEHNR and FQNEAQ (reference sequence). Trimming cost V 5 bases and J 1 base; bases outside gene matches: 9. CDR3 in amino acids: CASSPSGQAPNTEAFF. CDR3 coding DNA: TGTGCCAGCAGCCCTTCGGGACAGGCCCCGAACACTGAAGCTTTCTTT. The full variable domain, in which reference TRBV7-9 and TRBJ1-1 provide the parts outside the CDR3, is DTGVSQNPRHKITKRGQNVTFRCDPISEHNRLYWYRQTLGQGPEFLTYFQNEAQLEKSRLLSDRFSAERPKGSFSTLEIQRTEQGDSAMYLCASSPSGQAPNTEAFFGQGTRLTVV.

DNA for the CDR3: TGTGCCAGCAGCTTAGGGACAGGCGGTCCTGGAAACACCATATATTTT. Translated, it gives CASSLGTGGPGNTIYF. This chain links TRBV7-9 with TRBJ1-3; 7 bases line up with TRBD1. The CDR3 runs 16 residues. Germline CDR1 is SEHNR and CDR2 is FQNEAQ (reference sequence). The J segment lost 2 bases and the V segment lost 1 base, leaving 5 bases of the junction unmatched.

This clone was counted between two and nine times. V usage is TRBV9 and J usage is TRBJ1-3; D uncertain. Germline assignment: CDR1 SGDLS and CDR2 YYNGEE. V was shortened by 0 bases and J by 2 bases, with 9 bases between the two germline ends. This CDR3 has 15 residues. The CDR3 DNA is TGTGCCAGCAGCGTAGGGCGGAAAGCTGGAAACACCATATATTTT. The encoded protein is CASSVGRKAGNTIYF.

The rearrangement joins TRBV9 to TRBJ1-3; D uncertain. V gave up 4 bases and J gave up 2 bases, with 7 bases separating them. The CDR3 extends over 13 amino acids. Germline assignment: CDR1 SGDLS and CDR2 YYNGEE. This CDR3 is CASSLGAGNTIYF. The DNA of the CDR3 is TGTGCCAGCAGCTTGGGAGCTGGAAACACCATATATTTT.